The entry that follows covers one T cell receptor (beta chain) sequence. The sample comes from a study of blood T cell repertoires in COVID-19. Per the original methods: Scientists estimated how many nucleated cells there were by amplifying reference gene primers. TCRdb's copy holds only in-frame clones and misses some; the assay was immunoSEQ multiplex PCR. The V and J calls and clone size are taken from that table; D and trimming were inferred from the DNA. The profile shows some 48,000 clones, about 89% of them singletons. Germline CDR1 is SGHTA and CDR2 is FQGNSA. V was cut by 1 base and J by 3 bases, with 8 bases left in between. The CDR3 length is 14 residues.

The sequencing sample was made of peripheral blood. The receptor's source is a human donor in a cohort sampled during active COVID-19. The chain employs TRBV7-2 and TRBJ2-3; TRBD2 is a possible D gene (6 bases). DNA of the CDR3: TGTGCCAGCAGCTTAGGGCTAGCGACAGATACGCAGTATTTT. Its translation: CASSLGLATDTQYF.